This TCR beta chain stems from a study of OX40 agonist ivuxolimab in advanced cancers. Study in general: Patients assigned to dose escalation were diagnosed with hepatocellular carcinoma, melanoma, renal cell or head and neck cancer. Three patients, one with hepatocellular carcinoma and two with cutaneous melanoma, achieved partial responses.

General study results and limits: At doses 0.1 to 3.0 mg/kg, CD4+ and CD8+ clones expanded. At 0.1-3.0 mg/kg, partial responders had clonal expansion among the lowest observed.

Sequenced by immunoSEQ multiplex PCR; TCRdb stores in-frame clones only, minus some. The sample holds around 79,000 clones, approximately 86% seen once. Notes on this clone: Its antigen is undetermined.

The V gene's germline CDR1 is MDHEN and CDR2 SYDVKM. The CDR3 sequence is 13 residues long. V was pared by 5 bases and J by 0 bases, with 5 bases between. The input for sequencing was CD4+ or CD8+ T cells sorted from blood, taken in a trial of the OX40 agonist ivuxolimab. This receptor was taken from an adult with an advanced solid tumor such as melanoma, head and neck, liver or kidney cancer. The chain employs TRBV28 and TRBJ1-3; D gene ambiguous. The CDR3 loop reads CASSLSSGNTIYF. The DNA of the CDR3 is TGTGCCAGCAGTCTATCCTCTGGAAACACCATATATTTT.